This record covers a single TCR beta chain. Its specificity is not known. The CDR3 spans 15 residues. Germline-derived CDR1 and CDR2 are LGHDT and YNNKEL (reference sequence). With 3 bases removed from V and 8 bases from J, the gap between germline ends came to 14 bases. Then a second PCR, running about 6 to 12 cycles, was carried out with a sample-barcoded 5' primer and a J-beta primer mix. Every sample gave at least 2.5 million paired-end reads containing CDR3. In TCRdb, the 5' RACE reads were re-called with MiXCR into one record per CDR3 protein. In the table there are around 280,000 distinct CDR3 sequences, roughly 26% of which are singletons. This record belongs to a study of blood T cells in healthy people across ages. Study as a whole: T cells yielded about one barcoded beta molecule per two cells through template switching. Notes on the study in general: Researchers deemed the diversity estimates from one million T cells underestimates. Among T cells, TCR beta diversity per million cells dropped roughly linearly as age rose.

V gene TRBV3-1 combines with J gene TRBJ1-6; D unclear. Sample: blood. The source is a woman in her 70s in good health. The CDR3 is CASSQLGEADSPLHF. CDR3 nucleotide sequence: TGTGCCAGCAGCCAGCTTGGGGAGGCGGATTCACCCCTCCACTTT.